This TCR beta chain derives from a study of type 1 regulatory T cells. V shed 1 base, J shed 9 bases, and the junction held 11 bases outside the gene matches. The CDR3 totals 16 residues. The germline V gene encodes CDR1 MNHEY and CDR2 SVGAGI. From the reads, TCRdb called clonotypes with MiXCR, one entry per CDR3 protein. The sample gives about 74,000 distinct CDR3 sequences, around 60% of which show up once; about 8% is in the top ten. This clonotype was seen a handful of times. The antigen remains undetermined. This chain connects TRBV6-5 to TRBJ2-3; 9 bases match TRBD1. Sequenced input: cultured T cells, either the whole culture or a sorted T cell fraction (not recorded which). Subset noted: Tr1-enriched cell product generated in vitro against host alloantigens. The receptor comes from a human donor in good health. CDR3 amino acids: CASSYYGQGRRRTQYF. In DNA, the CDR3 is TGTGCCAGCAGTTACTACGGACAGGGGCGCCGTCGGACGCAGTATTTT.